This TCR beta chain came from a study of T cells of healthy individuals. MiXCR was run by TCRdb on the 5' RACE reads, yielding one entry per CDR3 protein. The table has roughly 76,000 distinct CDR3 sequences, approximately 5.4% seen once. Losses at the gene ends were 5 bases for V and 3 bases for J; bases not matched to a gene: 3. Germline V gene lookup returns CDR1 SGHAT and CDR2 FQNNGV. The CDR3 consists of 13 residues. This clonotype appeared a few times. The source of this sequence is a female donor in good health. This chain connects TRBV11-2 to TRBJ1-2; the match to TRBD1 covers 7 bases. CDR3 nucleotides: TGTGCCAGCAGCGTGGGACAGTACTATGGCTACACCTTC. Translation: CASSVGQYYGYTF.